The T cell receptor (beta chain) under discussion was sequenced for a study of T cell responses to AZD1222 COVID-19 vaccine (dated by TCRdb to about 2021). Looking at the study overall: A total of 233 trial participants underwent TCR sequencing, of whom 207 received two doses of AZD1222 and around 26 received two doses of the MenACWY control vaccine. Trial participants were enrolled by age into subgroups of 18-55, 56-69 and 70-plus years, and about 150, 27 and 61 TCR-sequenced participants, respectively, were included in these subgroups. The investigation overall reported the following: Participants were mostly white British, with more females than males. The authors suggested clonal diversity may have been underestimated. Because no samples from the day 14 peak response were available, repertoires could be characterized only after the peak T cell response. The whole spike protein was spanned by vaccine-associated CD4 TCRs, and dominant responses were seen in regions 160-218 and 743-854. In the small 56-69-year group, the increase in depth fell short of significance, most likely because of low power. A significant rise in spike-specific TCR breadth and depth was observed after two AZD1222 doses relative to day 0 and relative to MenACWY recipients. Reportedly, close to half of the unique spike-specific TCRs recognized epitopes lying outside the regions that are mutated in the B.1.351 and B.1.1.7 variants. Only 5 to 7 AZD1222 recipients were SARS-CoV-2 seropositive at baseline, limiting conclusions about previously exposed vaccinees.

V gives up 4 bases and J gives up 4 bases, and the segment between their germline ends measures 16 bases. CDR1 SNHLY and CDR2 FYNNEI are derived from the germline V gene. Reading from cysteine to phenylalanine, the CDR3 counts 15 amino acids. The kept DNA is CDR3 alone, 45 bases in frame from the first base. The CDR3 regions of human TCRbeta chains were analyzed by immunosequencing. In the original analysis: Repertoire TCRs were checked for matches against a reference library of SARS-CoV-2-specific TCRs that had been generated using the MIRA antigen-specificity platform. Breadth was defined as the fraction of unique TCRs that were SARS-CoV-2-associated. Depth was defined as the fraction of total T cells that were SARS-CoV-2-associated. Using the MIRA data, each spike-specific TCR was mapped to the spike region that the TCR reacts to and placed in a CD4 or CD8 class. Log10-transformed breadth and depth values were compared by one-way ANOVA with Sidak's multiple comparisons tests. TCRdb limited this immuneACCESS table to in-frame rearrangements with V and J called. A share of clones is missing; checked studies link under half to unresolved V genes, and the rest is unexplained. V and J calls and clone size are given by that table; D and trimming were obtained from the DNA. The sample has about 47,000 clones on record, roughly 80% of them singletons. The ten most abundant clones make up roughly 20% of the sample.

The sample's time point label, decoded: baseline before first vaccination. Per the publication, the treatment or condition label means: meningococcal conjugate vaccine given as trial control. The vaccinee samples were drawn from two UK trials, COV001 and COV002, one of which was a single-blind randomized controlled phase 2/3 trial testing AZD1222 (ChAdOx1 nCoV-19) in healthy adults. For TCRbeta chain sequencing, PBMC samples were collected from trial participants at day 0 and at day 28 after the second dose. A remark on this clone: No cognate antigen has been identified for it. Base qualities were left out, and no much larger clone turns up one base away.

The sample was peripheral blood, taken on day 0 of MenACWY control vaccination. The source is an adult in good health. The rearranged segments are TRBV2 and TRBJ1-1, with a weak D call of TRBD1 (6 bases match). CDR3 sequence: CASSAEQGMGTEAFF. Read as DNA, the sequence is TGTGCCAGCAGTGCCGAACAGGGTATGGGCACTGAAGCTTTCTTT.